Listed here are 17 T cell receptor beta chains from one sample, sequenced in a study of cytomegalovirus exposure and HLA in healthy donors. Clones were sequenced by immunoSEQ multiplex PCR, and TCRdb holds only the in-frame ones, with some missing. Of around 300,000 clones detected, approximately 86% appear once; the ten largest clones hold 1%. Material: PBMCs. The origin of the receptors is a woman aged 18-29 years in good health and CMV-seronegative.

The chain is built from TRBV10-1 and TRBJ1-1; tentatively, D is TRBD1 (5 bases). Germline loops: CDR1 WNHNN, CDR2 SYGVQD (reference sequence). The CDR3 covers 19 residues. V was trimmed by 0 bases and J by 1 base, leaving 21 bases between them. CDR3 sequence: CASSESVYAGRWGNTEAFF. The CDR3 nucleotides read TGCGCCAGCAGTGAGTCGGTTTATGCGGGACGGTGGGGGAACACTGAAGCTTTCTTT.

This clone has only a few counts. Other nucleotide sequences from this sample produce the same CDR3. The chain uses TRBV19 and TRBJ1-1; D gene uncertain. Germline V gives CDR1 LNHDA, CDR2 SQIVND (reference sequence). This CDR3 region has 13 residues. V lost 3 bases to trimming and J lost 2 bases, with 7 bases between them. CDR3 DNA sequence: TGTGCCAGTAGTATCCGGGGAAACACTGAAGCTTTCTTT. The encoded protein is CASSIRGNTEAFF.

The chain has TRBV25-1 and TRBJ2-1, with D perhaps TRBD2 (5 bases). CDR1 is MGHDK and CDR2 is SYGVNS in the germline V gene. V was trimmed by 2 bases and J by 3 bases, leaving 11 bases between them. This CDR3 spans 15 amino acids. CDR3 sequence (DNA): TGTGCCAGCAGTGAAGAGGGTAAGGTCTACAATGAGCAGTTCTTC. This codes for CASSEEGKVYNEQFF.

Remarks on this clone: Other nucleotide sequences from this sample produce the same CDR3. V is TRBV6-5 and J is TRBJ2-3, with a tentative D call TRBD2 (6 bases). V was trimmed by 2 bases and J by 0 bases, leaving 9 bases between them. CDR1 is MNHEY and CDR2 is SVGAGI in the germline V gene. CDR3 length: 15 residues. The CDR3 is CASSYGGTSTDTQYF. The CDR3 region has the DNA TGTGCCAGCAGTTACGGCGGGACTAGCACAGATACGCAGTATTTT.

The V call is TRBV7-2, the J call TRBJ1-2, with a tentative D call TRBD1 (5 bases). CDR1 is SGHTA, CDR2 FQGNSA, per germline. V shed 3 bases and J shed 0 bases, with 11 bases lying between them. The CDR3 runs 15 residues. The CDR3 nucleotides read TGTGCCAGCAGCTTTGGCAGGGAATCTAACTATGGCTACACCTTC. It codes for CASSFGRESNYGYTF.

The V and J genes are TRBV5-4 and TRBJ2-1, with 8 bases that match TRBD2. The CDR3 runs to 16 residues. The V gene's germline CDR1 is SGHNT and CDR2 YYREEE (reference sequence). Germline trimming cut 5 bases from V and 2 bases from J; bases unmatched to any gene: 9. The CDR3 sequence: CASRSTSGIPYNEQFF. In DNA, the CDR3 is TGTGCCAGCAGATCTACTAGCGGTATCCCCTACAATGAGCAGTTCTTC.

The CDR3 spells CASSYSYGYTF. Written as DNA, the CDR3 is TGTGCCAGCAGTTACAGCTATGGCTACACCTTC. J is TRBJ1-2 and V is TRBV6-1; D gene unclear. The ends were cut back, 5 bases at V and 4 bases at J, with 5 bases in the middle. CDR1 MNHNS and CDR2 SASEGT come from the germline V gene. The CDR3 is 11 amino acids.

V is TRBV7-6 and J is TRBJ1-1, with D maybe TRBD1 (6 bases). Germline CDR1 SGHVS, CDR2 FNYEAQ. With 3 bases removed from V and 5 bases from J, the gap between germline ends came to 10 bases. This CDR3 has 13 amino acids. The CDR3 loop reads CASSFNRETEAFF. In DNA form, the CDR3 reads TGTGCCAGCAGCTTTAACAGGGAAACTGAAGCTTTCTTT.

The V and J genes are TRBV29-1 and TRBJ2-2; 7 bases are shared with TRBD1. The CDR3 loop spans 15 amino acids. Trimming removed 7 bases from V and 5 bases from J; junction bases left unmatched: 13. The germline gives CDR1 SQVTM, CDR2 ANQGSEA. The CDR3 DNA follows: TGCAGCGCGGTCCTGGACAGGTGGAGGACCGGGGAGCTGTTTTTT. Its protein is CSAVLDRWRTGELFF.

This chain joins TRBV28 and TRBJ1-5; D remains unclear. V was cut by 3 bases and J by 4 bases, with 4 bases left in between. This CDR3 has 12 residues. CDR1 MDHEN and CDR2 SYDVKM come from the germline V gene. The chain's CDR3 is CASSFSNQPQHF. The DNA of the CDR3 is TGTGCCAGCAGTTTTAGTAATCAGCCCCAGCATTTT.

V and J are TRBV25-1 and TRBJ2-3, with TRBD2 matching over 14 bases. The CDR3 runs to 18 residues. The germline V gene encodes CDR1 MGHDK and CDR2 SYGVNS. Losses at the gene ends were 3 bases for V and 5 bases for J; bases not matched to a gene: 10. The CDR3 reads CASSDWTSGRTAIDTQYF. CDR3 DNA: TGTGCCAGCAGTGATTGGACTAGCGGGAGGACGGCCATAGATACGCAGTATTTT.

In its sample, this clone was seen a few times. The V gene is TRBV30, the J gene TRBJ1-2; D not certain. Looked up from germline, CDR1 is GTSNPN and CDR2 is SVGIG (reference sequence). The CDR3 loop spans 10 amino acids. Trimming took 5 bases from V and 8 from J, leaving 9 bases between them. The chain's CDR3 is CAWDGGGYTF. CDR3 nucleotide sequence: TGTGCCTGGGATGGAGGGGGCTACACCTTC.

The J gene is TRBJ1-1, the V gene TRBV11-3, with D perhaps matching TRBD1 (5 bases). CDR3 length: 17 amino acids. Trimming left V 3 bases short and J 0 bases short, with 17 bases between. CDR1 SGHNT and CDR2 YENEEA come from the germline V gene. The CDR3, as DNA: TGTGCCAGCAGCTTTCCCGACACGGGGGATATGAACACTGAAGCTTTCTTT. Translated, it gives CASSFPDTGDMNTEAFF.

The chain is built from TRBV18 and TRBJ1-1; D ambiguous. The germline V gene encodes CDR1 KGHSH and CDR2 LQKENI. Trimming left V 3 bases short and J 3 bases short, with 14 bases between. This CDR3 region has 15 residues. The CDR3 loop is CASSPREGSDTEAFF. CDR3 bases: TGTGCCAGCTCACCCCGGGAGGGCTCGGACACTGAAGCTTTCTTT.

This clone appeared a few times. This rearrangement joins TRBV5-8 to TRBJ1-5, with D maybe TRBD1 (5 bases). Germline CDR1 is SGHTS and CDR2 is YDEGEE. Between the trimmed V and J ends, which lost 0 bases and 3 bases, there was a span of 7 bases. CDR3 length: 14 amino acids. CDR3 in DNA: TGTGCCAGCAGCTTGGAAGGGGTCAATCAGCCCCAGCATTTT. Its translation: CASSLEGVNQPQHF.

V and J are TRBV27 and TRBJ1-1; D unclear. The CDR3 has 12 residues. V was trimmed by 4 bases and J by 8 bases, leaving 11 bases between them. Germline assignment: CDR1 MNHEY and CDR2 SMNVEV (reference sequence). The CDR3 DNA follows: TGTGCCAGCAGTTCCTCCCCCGGGGAAGCTTTCTTT. Translation: CASSSSPGEAFF.

The chain is built from TRBV5-4 and TRBJ2-7, with 9 nucleotides matching TRBD1. Looked up from germline, CDR1 is SGHNT and CDR2 is YYREEE (reference sequence). This CDR3 is built from 14 residues. V gave up 5 bases and J gave up 3 bases; unmatched junction bases: 6. The CDR3 reads CASSPGQGVYEQYF. CDR3 in DNA: TGTGCCAGCAGTCCGGGACAGGGCGTCTACGAGCAGTACTTC.